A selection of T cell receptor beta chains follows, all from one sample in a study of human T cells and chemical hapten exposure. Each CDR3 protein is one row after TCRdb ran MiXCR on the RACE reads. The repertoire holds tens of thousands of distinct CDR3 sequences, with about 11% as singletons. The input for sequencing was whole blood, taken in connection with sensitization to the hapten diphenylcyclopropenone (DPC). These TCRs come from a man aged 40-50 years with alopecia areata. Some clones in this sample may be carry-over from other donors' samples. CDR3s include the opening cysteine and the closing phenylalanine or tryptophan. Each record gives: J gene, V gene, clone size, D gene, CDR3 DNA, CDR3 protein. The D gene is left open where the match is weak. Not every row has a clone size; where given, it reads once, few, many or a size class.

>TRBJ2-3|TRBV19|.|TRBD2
TGTGCCAGTAGTATAGGAGCGGGAGCAGGAGATACGCAGTATTTT
CASSIGAGAGDTQYF
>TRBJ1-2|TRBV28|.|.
TGTGCCAGCAGTTTACAAACAGGATTTTTAGCTAACTATGGCTACACCTTC
CASSLQTGFLANYGYTF
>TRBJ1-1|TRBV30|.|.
TGTGCCTGGAGTGTACTGGGGAAGGAAGCTTTCTTT
CAWSVLGKEAFF
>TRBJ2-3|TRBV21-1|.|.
TGTGCCAGCAGCAAAGAGGGGGACAGCTCAGAGGAGGGGCGGGGGGAATGCACAGATACGCAGTATTTT
CASSKEGDSSEEGRGECTDTQYF
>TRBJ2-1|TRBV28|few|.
TGTGCCAGCAGTTACGGGGTCAATGAGCAGTTCTTC
CASSYGVNEQFF
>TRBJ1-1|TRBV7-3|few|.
TGTGCCAGCAGCTTAACCGGACAGCCCACTGAAGCTTTCTTT
CASSLTGQPTEAFF
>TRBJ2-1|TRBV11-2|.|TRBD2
TGTGCCAGCAGCAAAAGACTAGCGCCCTACAATGAGCAGTTCTTC
CASSKRLAPYNEQFF
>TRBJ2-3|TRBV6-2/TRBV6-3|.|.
TGTGCCAGCACGGGGGCGCTTGGACGGGACGTTAGCAGAGATACGCAGTATTTT
CASTGALGRDVSRDTQYF
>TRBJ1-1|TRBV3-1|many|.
TGTGCCAGCAGCCCCCTATGGGGGAAGACCACTGAAGCTTTCTTT
CASSPLWGKTTEAFF
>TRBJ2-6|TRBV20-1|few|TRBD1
TGCAGTGCTAGAGGGACAGGGGTACCCTCTGGGGCCAACGTCCTGACTTTC
CSARGTGVPSGANVLTF
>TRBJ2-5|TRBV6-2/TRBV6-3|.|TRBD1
TGTGCCAGCAGTTACGATACCCGGACAGGGTGGCAAGAGACCCAGTACTTC
CASSYDTRTGWQETQYF
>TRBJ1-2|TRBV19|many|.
TGTGCCAGCACGGACTGGATCTATGGCTACACCTTC
CASTDWIYGYTF
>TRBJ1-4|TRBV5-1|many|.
TGCGCCAGCAGCACCGACGGACACATGAGTGAAAAACTGTTTTTT
CASSTDGHMSEKLFF
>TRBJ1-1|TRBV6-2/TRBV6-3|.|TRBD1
TGTGCCAGCAGAACTCTGTCGCAGGGGGCGAACACTGAAGCTTTCTTT
CASRTLSQGANTEAFF
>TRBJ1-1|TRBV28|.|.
TGTGCCAGCACCTGGGACGGAAGACAAAACACTGAAGCTTTCTTT
CASTWDGRQNTEAFF
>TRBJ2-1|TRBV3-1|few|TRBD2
TGTGCCACCTCGGGGGTAGCGGGAGTCAATGAGCAGTTCTTC
CATSGVAGVNEQFF
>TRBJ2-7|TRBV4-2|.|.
TGTGCCAGCAGCCAACTAGCGCCCTCCTACGAGCAGTACTTC
CASSQLAPSYEQYF
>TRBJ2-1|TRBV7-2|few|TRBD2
TGTGCCAGCAGCTTAGATGGGACTAGCGGGAGTACGGAGCAGTTCTTC
CASSLDGTSGSTEQFF
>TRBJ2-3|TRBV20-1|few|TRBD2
TGCAGTGCTAGGGTGCGGGAGCGGGGGGATACGCAGTATTTT
CSARVRERGDTQYF
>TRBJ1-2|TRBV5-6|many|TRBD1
TGTGCCAGCAGCACTCAGGGGGAACAACTTTATGGCTACACCTTC
CASSTQGEQLYGYTF
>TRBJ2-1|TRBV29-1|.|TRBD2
TGCAGCGTTGATAGTCTAGCGGGAAACAATGAGCAGTTCTTC
CSVDSLAGNNEQFF
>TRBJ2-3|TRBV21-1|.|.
TGTGCCAGCAGCAAAGGGGGAATCAGCACAGATACGCAGTATTTT
CASSKGGISTDTQYF
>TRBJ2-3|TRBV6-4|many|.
TGTGCCAGCAGTGATGGACCATCTAGCACAGATACGCAGTATTTT
CASSDGPSSTDTQYF
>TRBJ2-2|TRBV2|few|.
TGTGCCAGCAGTTACTCGACAGGTCCAACCACCGGGGAGCTGTTTTTT
CASSYSTGPTTGELFF
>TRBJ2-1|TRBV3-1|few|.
TGTGCCAGCAGCCAAGCGGTGTCTAACAATGAGCAGTTCTTC
CASSQAVSNNEQFF
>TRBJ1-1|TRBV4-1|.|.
TGCGCCAGCAACCAACGAGCCGAAGACGCCTTGAACACTGAAGCTTTCTTT
CASNQRAEDALNTEAFF
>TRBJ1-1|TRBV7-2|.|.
TGTGCCAGCAGCAAAGGACAGTACACTGAAGCTTTCTTT
CASSKGQYTEAFF
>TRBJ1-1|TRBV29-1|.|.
TGCAGCGTTGAACTGGGAACAGGTGAGGCTTTCTTT
CSVELGTGEAFF
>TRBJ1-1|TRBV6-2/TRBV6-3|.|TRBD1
TGTGCCAGCAGTTACATGACAGGGGAAGCTTTCTTT
CASSYMTGEAFF
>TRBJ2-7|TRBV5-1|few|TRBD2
TGCGCCAGCAGCTTGGATGCGGGAGTGCTCTCCTACGAGCAGTACTTC
CASSLDAGVLSYEQYF
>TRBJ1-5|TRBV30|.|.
TGTGCCTGGAGTAGGGTCCCCGGGGCCAATCAGCCCCAGCATTTT
CAWSRVPGANQPQHF
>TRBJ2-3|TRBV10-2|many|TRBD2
TGCGCCAGCAGTGAGAATAGACTAGCGGGAGATACGCAGTATTTT
CASSENRLAGDTQYF
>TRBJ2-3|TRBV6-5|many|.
TGTGCCAGCAGCCAACTAAACCCTAAAGGAGATACGCAGTATTTT
CASSQLNPKGDTQYF
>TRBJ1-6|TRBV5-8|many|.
TGTGCCAGCACACCGTGGACAGTCGATTCACCCCTCCACTTT
CASTPWTVDSPLHF
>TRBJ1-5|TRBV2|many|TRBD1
TGTGCCAGCAAGGGACAGAGCAATCAGCCCCAGCATTTT
CASKGQSNQPQHF
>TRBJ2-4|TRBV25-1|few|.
TGTGCCAGCAGTGAAGCCAGGGGAGGAGAAAACATTCAGTACTTC
CASSEARGGENIQYF
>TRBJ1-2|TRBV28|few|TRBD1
TGTGCCAGCAGGGGACAGGGGATAAGCTATGGCTACACCTTC
CASRGQGISYGYTF
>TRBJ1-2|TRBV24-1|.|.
TGTGCCACCAGTGACCCCGGACTGAACTATGGCTACACCTTC
CATSDPGLNYGYTF
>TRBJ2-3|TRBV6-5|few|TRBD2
TGTGCCAGCAGTTACTTCTGGACTAGCGGGACAGATACGCAGTATTTT
CASSYFWTSGTDTQYF
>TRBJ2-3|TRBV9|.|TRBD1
TGTGCCAGCAGCCTAGGGACAGGGAGGACAGATACGCAGTATTTT
CASSLGTGRTDTQYF
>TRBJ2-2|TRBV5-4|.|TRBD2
TGTGCCAGCAGCTTGGAAAGCGGGAGAGATCACGGGGAGCTGTTTTTT
CASSLESGRDHGELFF
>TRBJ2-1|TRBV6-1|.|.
TGTGCCAGCAGTGAGCCCCCGAGGAATGAGCAGTTCTTC
CASSEPPRNEQFF
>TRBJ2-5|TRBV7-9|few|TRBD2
TGTGCCAGCAGCCCTGGGCTAGCGGAACAAGAGACCCAGTACTTC
CASSPGLAEQETQYF
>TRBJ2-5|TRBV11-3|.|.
TGTGCCAGCAGCTTAGGCGAGCCTTGGGACCGACTCACCCAAGAGACCCAGTACTTC
CASSLGEPWDRLTQETQYF
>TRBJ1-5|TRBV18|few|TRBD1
TGTGCCAGCTCACCCGACAGGGAGCAGCCCCAGCATTTT
CASSPDREQPQHF
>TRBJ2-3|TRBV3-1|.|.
TGTGCCAGCAGCCAAGACTTAGGGAGAAATACGCAGTATTTT
CASSQDLGRNTQYF
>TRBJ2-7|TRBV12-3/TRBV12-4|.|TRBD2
TGTGCCAGCAGTTTTGTCGGACTAGCGGGATACGAGCAGTACTTC
CASSFVGLAGYEQYF
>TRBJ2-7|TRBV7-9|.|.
TGTGCCAGCAGCCCTCCTGGGGCACCTGGGTACTACGAGCAGTACTTC
CASSPPGAPGYYEQYF
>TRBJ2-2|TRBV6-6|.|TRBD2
TGTGCCAGCAGGGGGGGGGCACTAGCGGGGTCATGGTCCCCCGGGGAGCTGTTTTTT
CASRGGALAGSWSPGELFF